The sequence of this T cell receptor beta chain was determined in a study of blood T cells in healthy people across ages. Looking at the study overall: About one barcoded beta molecule per two T cells came from capture by template switching.

Study results and limitations: TCR beta diversity correlated strongly with naive T cell percentage. Reliance upon unsorted PBMCs precluded definitive naive versus antigen-experienced comparison.

Primed by a sample-barcoded 5' primer and a J-beta primer mix, a second PCR proceeded for about 6 to 12 cycles. The study obtained at least 3 million CDR3-containing paired-end reads from every sample. TCRdb used MiXCR to reprocess the 5' RACE reads, holding one entry per CDR3 protein. The sample has 850,000 to 950,000 distinct CDR3 sequences; under 35% are singletons. This clonotype was counted only a few times. Its antigen is unidentified. This TCR came from an elderly woman in good health. Material: blood.

As DNA, the CDR3 is TGTGCCAGCAGTTTGACAGGGTTGGCGTCTGAAGCTTTCTTT. Amino acids: CASSLTGLASEAFF. The rearrangement uses TRBV12-3 or TRBV12-4 and TRBJ1-1; 7 positions match TRBD1. V lost 3 bases, J lost 6 bases, and 7 bases stayed unmatched. CDR3 size: 14 residues.